Detailed here is one TCR beta chain. The V gene's germline CDR1 is MDHEN and CDR2 SYDVKM. V shed 6 bases and J shed 3 bases, with 21 bases lying between them. The CDR3 has 17 residues. This entry belongs to a study of blood T cell repertoires in COVID-19. About the research overall: COVID-19 samples from acute and convalescent phases originated in the United States, Italy and Spain. PBMCs, B-cell-depleted T cells, or T cells were the source of the cDNA or gDNA that made up the material.

Study processing details: Amplification from reference gene primers served as the basis for estimated nucleated cell counts. The assay was immunoSEQ multiplex PCR, and TCRdb's table has in-frame clones only and misses some. V, J and clone size derive from that table, while D and trimming were established from the DNA sequence. This table holds approximately 300,000 clones, around 87% found once. The material sequenced was peripheral blood. The chain recombines TRBV28 with TRBJ1-5; D call uncertain. This receptor was identified in a man younger than 35 with active or convalescent COVID-19. This chain's CDR3 is CASSLRPFLRDNQPQHF. The CDR3 region has the DNA TGTGCCAGCAGCCTGAGGCCGTTCCTAAGAGACAATCAGCCCCAGCATTTT. Full variable domain (remainder filled in from reference TRBV28 and TRBJ1-5): DVKVTQSSRYLVKRTGEKVFLECVQDMDHENMFWYRQDPGLGLRLIYFSYDVKMKEKGDIPEGYSVSREKKERFSLILESASTNQTSMYLCASSLRPFLRDNQPQHFGDGTRLSIL.